The TCR beta chain described here comes from a study of vaccination and CD4 T cells after COVID-19. Background on the study: Researchers treated cells with overlapping spike peptides taken from SARS-CoV-2, HCoV-NL63, HCoV-OC43 and HCoV-229E.

Cultured CD4+ T cells had their DNA profiled by the Oncomine TCR Beta short-read assay. TCRdb reprocessed the PCR reads via MiXCR and lists one record per CDR3 protein. The sample carries 9,500 to 13,000 distinct CDR3 sequences, approximately 28% recorded once. This CDR3 comprises 17 residues. From germline, CDR1 is SEHNR and CDR2 FQNEAQ (reference sequence). The ends lost 4 bases at V and 4 bases at J; junction bases unmatched: 7. The treatment was: approximately 10-day PBMC culture with coronavirus spike peptide pools or control peptides (ViraFEST assay). The sample holds a few counts of this clonotype. The antigen is undetermined.

This receptor was identified in a human donor who had recovered from COVID-19. This sequence joins TRBV7-9 and TRBJ2-2, with 12 nucleotides matching TRBD2. Material: CD4+ T cells from blood, cultured in vitro, obtained after SARS-CoV-2 vaccination. CDR3: CASSSKTSGRITGELFF. CDR3 nucleotides: TGTGCCAGCAGCTCTAAGACTAGCGGGAGAATCACCGGGGAGCTGTTTTTT.